This TCR beta chain emerged from a study of cytomegalovirus exposure and HLA in healthy donors. Study results and limitations: The authors later linked a missense DCLRE1C variant to TCR beta V- and J-gene trimming. Most subjects had HLA-A and HLA-B alleles reportedly predicted accurately by TCR beta sequences.

The PCR had 60 Vbeta and 13 Jbeta primers. Measured with immunoSEQ multiplex PCR; TCRdb has only the in-frame clones, and not every one. The data hold some 150,000 clones, with over 75% observed a single time. This clone was seen a single time. Its antigen is not known. Germline CDR1 is MDHEN and CDR2 is SYDVKM. CDR3 length equals 14 residues. V gave up 5 bases and J gave up 4 bases, with 12 bases separating them. The V and J genes are TRBV28 and TRBJ1-3; D gene uncertain. The source is a man aged 25-45 years in good health and CMV-seronegative. Sample: PBMCs. Written as DNA, the CDR3 is TGTGCCAGCAGTCCGACATTGCCCGGAAACACCATATATTTT. Its translation is CASSPTLPGNTIYF.